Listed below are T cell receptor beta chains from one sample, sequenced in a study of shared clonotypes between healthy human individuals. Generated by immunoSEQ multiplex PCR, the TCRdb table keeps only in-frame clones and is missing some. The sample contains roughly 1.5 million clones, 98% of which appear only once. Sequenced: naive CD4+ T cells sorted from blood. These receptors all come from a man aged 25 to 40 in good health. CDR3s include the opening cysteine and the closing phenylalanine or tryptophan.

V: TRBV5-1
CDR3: CASSPIFARRGANYGYTF

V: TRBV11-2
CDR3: CASSYSDRPETQYF

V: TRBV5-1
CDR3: CASSGVRAGAPYEQYF

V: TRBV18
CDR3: CASSPPRGASAYGYTF

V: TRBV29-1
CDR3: CSVTADTSNTEAFF

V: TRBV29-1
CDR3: CSVETGWVYEQYF

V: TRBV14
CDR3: CASSQRYEQYF

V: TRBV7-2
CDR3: CASSYSGGLMNTEAFF

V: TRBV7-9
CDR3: CASSLSGLEPQHF

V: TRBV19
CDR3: CASRSEKGGTHSYTQYF

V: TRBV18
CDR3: CASSPPVQETQYF

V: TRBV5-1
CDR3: CASSLGGLNTEAFF

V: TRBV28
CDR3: CASIFQWGGNQPQHF

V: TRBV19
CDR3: CASSSRQGATYEQYF

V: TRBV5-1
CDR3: CASSLVEAYGYTF

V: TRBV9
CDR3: CASSVSGREYEQYF

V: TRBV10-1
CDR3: CASSESRVYAFF

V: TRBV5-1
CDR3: CASSFSNTGMETQYF

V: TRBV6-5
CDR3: CASWATATGIYGYTF

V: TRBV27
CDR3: CASTRGVGTYEQYF

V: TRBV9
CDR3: CASSVGQKNIQYF

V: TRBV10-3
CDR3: CAISESGGQAGGQPQHF

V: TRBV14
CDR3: CASSQTGNEQFF

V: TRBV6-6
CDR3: CASSPTGLSSNYGYTF

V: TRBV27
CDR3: CASTDRRVREKLFF

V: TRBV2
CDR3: CASSERAYNEQFF

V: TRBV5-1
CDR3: CASSSVRTGWYF

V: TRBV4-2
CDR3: CASSLRSSGGINYEQYF

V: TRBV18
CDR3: CASSRGSSYEQYF

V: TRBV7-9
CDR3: CASSQQGTRVYNEQFF

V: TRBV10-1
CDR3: CASSSRLAYNEQFF

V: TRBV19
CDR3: CASSIPQHDTQYF

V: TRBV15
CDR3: CATRRRGGYEQYF

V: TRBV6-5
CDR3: CASSHLYEQYF

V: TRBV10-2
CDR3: CASSETTGADGYTF

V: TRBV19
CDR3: CASSTSGQSNNYGYTF

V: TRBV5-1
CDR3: CASSSETGPLSYEQYF

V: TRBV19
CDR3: CASSIRHSGYEQYF

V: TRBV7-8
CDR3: CASSPSGLNYYEQYF

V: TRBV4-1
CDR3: CASSQDDRVGNQPQHF